This TCR beta chain was sequenced during a study of OX40 agonist ivuxolimab in advanced cancers. Findings of the study overall: Some nonresponders likewise displayed low normalized T-cell clonal expansion.

Profiled with immunoSEQ multiplex PCR; TCRdb holds only in-frame clones, not every one. The data contain some 78,000 clones, about 88% of them seen just once; the ten biggest clones take up less than 0.6%. Autoimmune disease history or systemic immunosuppression excluded patients. Concerning this clone: Its antigen is as yet unknown.

The germline V and J ends were trimmed by 8 bases and 0 bases, with 10 bases remaining between them. Germline assignment: CDR1 MGHRA and CDR2 YSYEKL. This CDR3 is 14 amino acids long. The chain links TRBV4-1 to TRBJ1-4; no clear D. The clonotype comes from an adult with an advanced solid tumor such as melanoma, head and neck, liver or kidney cancer. The specimen was CD4+ or CD8+ T cells sorted from blood, collected in a trial of the OX40 agonist ivuxolimab. The CDR3 DNA sequence: TGCGCCAGCCAAACAAGTGCAACTAATGAAAAACTGTTTTTT. As protein: CASQTSATNEKLFF.